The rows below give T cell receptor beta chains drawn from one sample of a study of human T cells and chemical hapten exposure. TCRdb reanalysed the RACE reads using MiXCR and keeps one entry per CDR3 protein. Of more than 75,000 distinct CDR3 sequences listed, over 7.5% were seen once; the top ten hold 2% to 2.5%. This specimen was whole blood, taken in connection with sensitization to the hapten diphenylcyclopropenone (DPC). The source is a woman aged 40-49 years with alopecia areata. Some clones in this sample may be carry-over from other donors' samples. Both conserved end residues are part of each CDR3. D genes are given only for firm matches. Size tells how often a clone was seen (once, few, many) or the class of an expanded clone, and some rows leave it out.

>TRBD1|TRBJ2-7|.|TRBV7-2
TGTGCCAGCACCCCCGCAGGGGGCGGGAATCGGCAGTACTTC
CASTPAGGGNRQYF
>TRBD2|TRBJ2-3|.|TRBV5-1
TGCGCCAGCAGCTCATCCGGACTAGTAGATACGCAGTATTTT
CASSSSGLVDTQYF
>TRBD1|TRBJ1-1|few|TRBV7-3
TGTGCCAGCAGTCCTCAGGGGGATAGCACTGAAGCTTTCTTT
CASSPQGDSTEAFF
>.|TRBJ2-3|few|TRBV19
TGTGCCAGTGAGGGCATAGCTGGTGACGCTAGAAGCACAGATACGCAGTATTTT
CASEGIAGDARSTDTQYF
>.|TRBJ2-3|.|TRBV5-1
TGCGCCAGCAGCGCTGGACAGTCCCCCTCCCGAGATACGCAGTATTTT
CASSAGQSPSRDTQYF
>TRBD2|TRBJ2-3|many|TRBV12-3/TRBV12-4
TGTGCCAGCGGGACTAGCGGGAGCAGTCGCACAGATACGCAGTATTTT
CASGTSGSSRTDTQYF
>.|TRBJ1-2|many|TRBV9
TGTGCCAGCAGTGACAGGAACTATGGCTACACCTTC
CASSDRNYGYTF
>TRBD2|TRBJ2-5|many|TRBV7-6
TGTGCCAGCAGCTTATTTAGCGGGAGTAAGGAGACCCAGTACTTC
CASSLFSGSKETQYF
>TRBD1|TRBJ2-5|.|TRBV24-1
TGTGCCATCCAGGGGGCTCCTAAAGAGACCCAGTACTTC
CAIQGAPKETQYF
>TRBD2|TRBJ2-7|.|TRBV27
TGTGCCAGCAGTTTCTCTTACCGGGACTACCAAGGTTACGAGCAGTACTTC
CASSFSYRDYQGYEQYF
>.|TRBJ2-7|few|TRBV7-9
TGTGCCAGCAGCTCGACAGGAGTAAGAGGCTCCTACGAGCAGTACTTC
CASSSTGVRGSYEQYF
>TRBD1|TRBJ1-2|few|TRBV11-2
TGTGCCAGCAGCCCAGGACAGGGGGCAAATAACTATGGCTACACCTTC
CASSPGQGANNYGYTF
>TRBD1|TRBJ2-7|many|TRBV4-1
TGCGCCAGCAGCCTCGGACAGGGCATTACCTACGAGCAGTACTTC
CASSLGQGITYEQYF
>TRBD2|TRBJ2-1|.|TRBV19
TGTGCCAGTAGTACGCGCGGGAGGGCCAATGAGCAGTTCTTC
CASSTRGRANEQFF
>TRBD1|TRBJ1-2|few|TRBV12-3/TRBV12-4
TGTGCCAGCAGCCCCTCGGGACAGGGAAACTATGGCTACACCTTC
CASSPSGQGNYGYTF
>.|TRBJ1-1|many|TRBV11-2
TGTGCCAGCAGGTACGCGCCTGGGCGTGAAGCTTTCTTT
CASRYAPGREAFF
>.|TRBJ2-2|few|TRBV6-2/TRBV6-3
TGTGCCAGCAGTTACTCGCAGGACACCGGGGAGCTGTTTTTT
CASSYSQDTGELFF
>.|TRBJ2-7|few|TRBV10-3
TGTGCCATCAAGCGGGACAACTCCTACGAGCAGTACTTC
CAIKRDNSYEQYF
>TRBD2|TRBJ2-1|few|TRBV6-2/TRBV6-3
TGTGCCAGCAGTACCCTGACTAGCGGGAGGTACGACAATGAGCAGTTCTTC
CASSTLTSGRYDNEQFF
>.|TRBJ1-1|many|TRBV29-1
TGCAGCGTTGAAGATGGGTCCAGAGAAGCTTTCTTT
CSVEDGSREAFF
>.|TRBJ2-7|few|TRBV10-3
TGTGCCATCAGTGTGGACGGATACGAGCAGTACTTC
CAISVDGYEQYF
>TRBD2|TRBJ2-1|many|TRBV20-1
TGCAGTGCTAGAGATGTACTGGCGGGAGAGAAGGGGAGGAATGAGCAGTTCTTC
CSARDVLAGEKGRNEQFF
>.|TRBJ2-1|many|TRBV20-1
TGCAGTGCTAGAGACGTGGGGTCCTCCTACAATGAGCAGTTCTTC
CSARDVGSSYNEQFF
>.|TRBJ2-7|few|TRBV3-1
TGTGCCAGCAGCCAAGCGCGAGGGACGCCCTACGAGCAGTACTTC
CASSQARGTPYEQYF
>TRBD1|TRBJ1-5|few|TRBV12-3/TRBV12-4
TGTGCCAGCAGTTTAGCCGACAGGGGAAGCAATCAGCCCCAGCATTTT
CASSLADRGSNQPQHF
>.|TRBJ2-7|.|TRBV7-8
TGTGCCAGCAGCTTAGTGACGGGAGAGACCTACGAGCAGTACTTC
CASSLVTGETYEQYF
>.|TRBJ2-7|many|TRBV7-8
TGTGCCAGCAGCCCCGGGCCTTTCTACGAGCAGTACTTC
CASSPGPFYEQYF
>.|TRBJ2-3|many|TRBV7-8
TGTGCCAGCACCCTTGGGAATACGCAGTATTTT
CASTLGNTQYF
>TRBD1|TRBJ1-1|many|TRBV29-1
TGCAGCGTTAGGACAGGGAACACTGAAGCTTTCTTT
CSVRTGNTEAFF
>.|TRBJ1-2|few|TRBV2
TGTGCCAGCCGGCGGGGCTATGGCTACACCTTC
CASRRGYGYTF
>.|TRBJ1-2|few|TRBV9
TGTGCCAGCAGCGTAGGTGGAGGGGCTCACTATGGCTACACCTTC
CASSVGGGAHYGYTF
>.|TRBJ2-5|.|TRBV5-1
TGCGCCAGCAGCTTGGCGGGGGATCAAGAGACCCAGTACTTC
CASSLAGDQETQYF
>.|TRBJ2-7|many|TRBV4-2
TGTGCCAGCAGCCGAGACCCTCTGGGGGTCTACGAGCAGTACTTC
CASSRDPLGVYEQYF
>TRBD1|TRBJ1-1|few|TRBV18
TGTGCCAGCTCACCACAGGGGGCCGGAACTGAAGCTTTCTTT
CASSPQGAGTEAFF
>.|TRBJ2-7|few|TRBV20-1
TGCAGTGCTAGAGATCCCGATAGCGGAAGGTACGAGCAGTACTTC
CSARDPDSGRYEQYF
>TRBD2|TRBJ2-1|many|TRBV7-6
TGTGCCAGCAGCTTAGCGGGAGGGCAGGGCAATGAGCAGTTCTTC
CASSLAGGQGNEQFF
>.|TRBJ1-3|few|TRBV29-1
TGCAGCGGGGGGCTTGGAAACACCATATATTTT
CSGGLGNTIYF
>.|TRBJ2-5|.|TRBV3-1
TGTGCCAGCAGCCAAGGGAACGGCGGTGAGACCCAGTACTTC
CASSQGNGGETQYF
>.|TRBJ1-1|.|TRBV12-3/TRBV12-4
TGTGCCAGCGCTTGGCGGTCTGAAGCTTTCTTT
CASAWRSEAFF
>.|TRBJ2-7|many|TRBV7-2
TGTGCCAGCAGCGATGGGACCCTCTACGAGCAGTACTTC
CASSDGTLYEQYF
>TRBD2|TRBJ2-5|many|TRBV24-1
TGTGCCACCAGTGACCGGACTAGGGGAGAGACCCAGTACTTC
CATSDRTRGETQYF
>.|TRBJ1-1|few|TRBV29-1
TGCAGCGTTGACCCTCTTGGCAGGGACACTGAAGCTTTCTTT
CSVDPLGRDTEAFF
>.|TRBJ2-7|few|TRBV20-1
TGCAGTGCTAGAGCGGTCAGGGGGGGCGGCGAGCAGTACTTC
CSARAVRGGGEQYF
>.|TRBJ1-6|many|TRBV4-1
TGCGCCAGCAGCCTCCTCTTGACTGGGGGTTCACCCCTCCACTTT
CASSLLLTGGSPLHF
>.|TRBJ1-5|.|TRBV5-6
TGTGCCAGCAGCTTTCGGCCTCGACAGAATTACAATCAGCCCCAGCATTTT
CASSFRPRQNYNQPQHF
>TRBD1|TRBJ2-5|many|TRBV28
TGTGCCAGCAGTTTACTCGGGACAGGGCAACAAGAGACCCAGTACTTC
CASSLLGTGQQETQYF
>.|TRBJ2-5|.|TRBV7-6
TGTGCCAGCAGCTTATCTCTGGTCTCGGTGGGGAGAGAGACCCAGTACTTC
CASSLSLVSVGRETQYF
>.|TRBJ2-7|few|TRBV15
TGTGCCACCAGCAGAGACCCTAATGGGGTTCGGTACTTC
CATSRDPNGVRYF
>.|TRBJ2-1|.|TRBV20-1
TGCAGTGCTAGAGATAGGGGGAGAAGCTCCTACAATGAGCAGTTCTTC
CSARDRGRSSYNEQFF
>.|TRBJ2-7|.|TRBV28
TGTGCCAGCAGTTCCTCCCCCGGTAGCGGTACTACCTACGAGCAGTACTTC
CASSSSPGSGTTYEQYF
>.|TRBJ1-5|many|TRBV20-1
TGCAGTGCTAGAGAGTTAAGGCGACAGAACAATCAGCCCCAGCATTTT
CSARELRRQNNQPQHF
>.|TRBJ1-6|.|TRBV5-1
TGCGCCAGCAGCCTAGACAGGCTCCGATCACCCCTCCACTTT
CASSLDRLRSPLHF
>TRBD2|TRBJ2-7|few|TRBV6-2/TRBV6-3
TGTGCCAGCAGCCCCGGGACTAGTGTTTACGAGCAGTACTTC
CASSPGTSVYEQYF
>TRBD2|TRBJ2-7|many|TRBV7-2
TGTGCCAGCAGCTTAGGCGGGAGTAATTCCTACTCCTACGAGCAGTACTTC
CASSLGGSNSYSYEQYF
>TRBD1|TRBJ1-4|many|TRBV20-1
TGCAGTGCTAGTCTAGGACAGGGGTTAAGGGAAAAACTGTTTTTT
CSASLGQGLREKLFF